Listed here is a single TCR beta chain. This receptor's antigen is unknown. Base qualities were left out, and no much larger clone turns up one base away. The library was prepared using the immunoSEQ multiplex PCR assay. TCRdb's version of the immuneACCESS table is confined to in-frame rearrangements and falls short of the full clone set. An unresolved V gene accounts for under half of the shortfall where checked; the remainder is of unknown origin. The sample data list approximately 9,600 clones, and around two thirds of these were observed just once. The ten most abundant clones make up less than 25% of the sample. Donors were patients with melanoma. The data derive from a study of CD4+ T cells in melanoma (dated by TCRdb to between 2022 and 2023). Context from the whole study: The study examined neoantigen-specific CD4+ T cells in human melanoma. The full study reports these points: Diverse differentiation states were reported to be shown by neoantigen-specific CD4+ T cells in melanoma. Neoantigen-specific CD4+ T cells were reported to be correlated with the function of CD8+ T cells, macrophages and B cells.

CDR1 SGHRS and CDR2 YFSETQ are derived from the germline V gene. Trimming costs V 0 bases and J 9 bases, and their ends lie 16 bases apart. The CDR3 numbers 15 residues from cysteine through phenylalanine. The sequence is cut down to CDR3 DNA, 45 bases in frame from base 1. Sequences were obtained from cells from a culture (not recorded whether cultured in vitro). The source is a human donor with melanoma. This chain joins TRBV5-1 to TRBJ2-1; there is no confident call for the D gene. The CDR3 reads CASSLVSQVSFEQFF. DNA sequence: TGCGCCAGCAGCTTGGTTTCCCAAGTATCTTTTGAGCAGTTCTTC.